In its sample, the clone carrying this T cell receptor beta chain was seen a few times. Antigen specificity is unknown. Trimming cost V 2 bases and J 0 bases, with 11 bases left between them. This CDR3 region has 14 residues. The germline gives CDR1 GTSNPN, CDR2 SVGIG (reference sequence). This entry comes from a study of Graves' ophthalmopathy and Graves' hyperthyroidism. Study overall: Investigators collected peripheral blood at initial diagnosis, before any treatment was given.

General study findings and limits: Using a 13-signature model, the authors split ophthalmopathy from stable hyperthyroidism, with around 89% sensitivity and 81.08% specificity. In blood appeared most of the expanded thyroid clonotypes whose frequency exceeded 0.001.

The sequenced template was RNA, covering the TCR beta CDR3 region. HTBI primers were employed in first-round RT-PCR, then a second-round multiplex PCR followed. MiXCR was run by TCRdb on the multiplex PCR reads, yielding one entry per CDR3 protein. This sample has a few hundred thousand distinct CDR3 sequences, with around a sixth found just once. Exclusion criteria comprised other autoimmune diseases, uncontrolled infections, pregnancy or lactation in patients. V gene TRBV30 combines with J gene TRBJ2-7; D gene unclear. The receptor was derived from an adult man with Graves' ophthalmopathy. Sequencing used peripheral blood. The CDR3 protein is CAWSRAALSYEQYF. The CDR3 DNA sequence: TGTGCCTGGAGTAGGGCAGCCCTCTCCTACGAGCAGTACTTC.